The clone carrying this T cell receptor (beta chain) was detected a few times. TCRdb called the RT-PCR reads again in MiXCR, with one record for every CDR3 protein. The sample holds about 680,000 distinct CDR3 sequences, 14% seen once. This receptor was obtained from a female donor in good health, serving as a healthy control. The sample comprised memory CD4+ T cells from blood.

The CDR3 region has the DNA TGTGCCAGCAGCTTAAGGAGGGGGCGAGATACCACCGGGGAGCTGTTTTTT. Amino acid sequence: CASSLRRGRDTTGELFF. The chain links TRBV7-3 to TRBJ2-2; D might be TRBD1 (7 bases). The V end lost 1 base, the J end lost 4 bases, and 16 bases lay between the germline ends. This CDR3 region has 17 residues. Germline loops: CDR1 SGHTA, CDR2 FQGTGA.